This is a list of T cell receptor beta chains from one sample in a study of shared clonotypes between healthy human individuals. Sequenced by immunoSEQ multiplex PCR; TCRdb stores in-frame clones only, minus some. This table has a few hundred thousand clones, around 97% appearing once. Material for sequencing was naive CD4+ T cells sorted from blood. The receptors here all came from a woman in her 30s in good health. CDR3s include the opening cysteine and the closing phenylalanine or tryptophan. A D gene is named only where the DNA matches it firmly.

D gene: -; J gene: TRBJ2-7; V gene: TRBV28; CDR3 protein: CASSAPGLNSYEQYF; CDR3 DNA: TGTGCCAGCAGTGCTCCGGGACTGAATTCCTACGAGCAGTACTTC
D gene: -; J gene: TRBJ2-2; V gene: TRBV27; CDR3 protein: CAIRTAYTGELFF; CDR3 DNA: TGTGCCATCCGGACAGCCTACACCGGGGAGCTGTTTTTT
D gene: -; J gene: TRBJ1-5; V gene: TRBV6-1; CDR3 protein: CASSELGSRNQPQHF; CDR3 DNA: TGTGCCAGCAGTGAATTAGGGAGTAGAAATCAGCCCCAGCATTTT
D gene: -; J gene: TRBJ1-4; V gene: TRBV28; CDR3 protein: CASSAQDEKLFF; CDR3 DNA: TGTGCCAGCAGTGCCCAGGATGAAAAACTGTTTTTT
D gene: -; J gene: TRBJ2-7; V gene: TRBV11-2; CDR3 protein: CASSLLGPGYEQYF; CDR3 DNA: TGTGCCAGCAGCCTTCTCGGACCGGGATACGAGCAGTACTTC
D gene: -; J gene: TRBJ1-1; V gene: TRBV30; CDR3 protein: CAWSSRGWNTEAFF; CDR3 DNA: TGTGCCTGGAGTTCTAGGGGATGGAACACTGAAGCTTTCTTT
D gene: TRBD2; J gene: TRBJ2-3; V gene: TRBV9; CDR3 protein: CASSPRAGGADTQYF; CDR3 DNA: TGTGCCAGCAGCCCCCGAGCGGGAGGTGCAGATACGCAGTATTTT
D gene: -; J gene: TRBJ2-6; V gene: TRBV15; CDR3 protein: CATSRRSSGANVLTF; CDR3 DNA: TGTGCCACCAGCCGGCGAAGCTCTGGGGCCAACGTCCTGACTTTC
D gene: TRBD2; J gene: TRBJ2-3; V gene: TRBV5-1; CDR3 protein: CASNGGSHTDTQYF; CDR3 DNA: TGCGCCAGCAATGGCGGGAGCCACACAGATACGCAGTATTTT
D gene: TRBD2; J gene: TRBJ2-1; V gene: TRBV28; CDR3 protein: CASRPGLAGGPSYNEQFF; CDR3 DNA: TGTGCCAGCAGACCGGGACTAGCGGGAGGGCCCTCCTACAATGAGCAGTTCTTC